These 27 T cell receptor beta chains share one sample of origin, sequenced in a study of neurological immune-mediated disorders. TCRdb ran MiXCR on the 5' RACE reads and lists one entry per CDR3 protein. The data show approximately 50,000 distinct CDR3 sequences, around 3.6% seen once. Sequencing used PBMCs. Receptors originate from a man aged 25 to 45 with multiple sclerosis.

This clonotype was recorded at least ten times. The chain is built from TRBV20-1 and TRBJ1-1, with D possibly TRBD1 on 6 matching bases. V lost 2 bases to trimming and J lost 5 bases, with 9 bases between them. CDR1 and CDR2 (germline): DFQATT, SNEGSKA (reference sequence). The CDR3 runs 12 residues. The chain's CDR3 is CSARQGITEAFF. The CDR3 bases are TGCAGTGCTAGACAGGGGATTACTGAAGCTTTCTTT.

This clonotype was picked up a small number of times. This sequence joins TRBV5-6 and TRBJ2-7; D not resolved. The CDR3 sequence is 14 residues long. Germline V gene data show CDR1 as SGHDT and CDR2 as YYEEEE. The V and J ends lost 4 bases and 3 bases respectively, with 14 bases between them. The CDR3 coding sequence is TGTGCCAGCAGCCTCGGACCCCCCATCTACGAGCAGTACTTC. The encoded protein is CASSLGPPIYEQYF.

In its sample, this clonotype was seen many times. The rearrangement links TRBV30 to TRBJ2-1; tentatively, D is TRBD1 or TRBD2 (5 bases each). The germline gives CDR1 GTSNPN, CDR2 SVGIG (reference sequence). This CDR3 is 14 amino acids long. Trimming removed 2 bases at V and 7 bases at J, with 15 bases between. Here the CDR3 DNA reads TGTGCCTGGAGTTTCGGGGCGGTTAAGAATGAGCAGTTCTTC. Its translation: CAWSFGAVKNEQFF.

A few counts support this clonotype. The rearrangement joins TRBV7-8 to TRBJ2-7; D not resolved. The V end lost 5 bases, the J end lost 3 bases, and 14 bases lay between the germline ends. Germline lookup yields CDR1 SGHVS and CDR2 FQNEAQ. The CDR3 consists of 14 residues. The CDR3 is CASSPAASIYEQYF. CDR3 nucleotide sequence: TGTGCCAGCAGCCCCGCGGCGTCTATCTACGAGCAGTACTTC.

This clonotype was recorded at least ten times. J is TRBJ2-3 and V is TRBV9; D might be TRBD1 or TRBD2, each matching 6 bases. The length of the CDR3 is 13 residues. Germline V gene lookup returns CDR1 SGDLS and CDR2 YYNGEE. Trimming left V 5 bases short and J 3 bases short, with 10 bases between. CDR3 sequence: CASRGAGTDTQYF. The CDR3 region has the DNA TGTGCCAGCAGGGGGGCGGGGACAGATACGCAGTATTTT.

This clonotype was counted at least ten times. V usage is TRBV4-1 and J usage is TRBJ2-5, with D tentatively TRBD2 (6 bases). This CDR3 spans 15 amino acids. Germline CDR1 reads MGHRA; CDR2 reads YSYEKL. Trimming shortened V by 6 bases and J by 4 bases, and 18 bases separated the two germline ends. This CDR3 is CASSRDSMEGETQYF. The DNA of the CDR3 is TGCGCCAGCAGTCGGGACTCGATGGAGGGAGAGACCCAGTACTTC.

As concerns this clonotype: This clone may be a read error of a much larger clone one base away. The V and J genes are TRBV5-6 and TRBJ1-1; no firm D call. CDR1 is SGHDT and CDR2 is YYEEEE in the germline V gene. CDR3 length: 11 residues. This CDR3 reads CAISFGGEAFF. In nucleotides, the CDR3 is TGTGCCATCAGCTTCGGTGGTGAAGCTTTCTTT.

This clonotype was observed many times. The chain employs TRBV7-2 and TRBJ1-5; D may be TRBD1 (6 bases). The CDR3 runs 16 residues. V gave up 0 bases and J gave up 0 bases, with 9 bases separating them. Looked up from germline, CDR1 is SGHTA and CDR2 is FQGNSA. CDR3 loop: CASSLARTVSNQPQHF. In DNA, the CDR3 is TGTGCCAGCAGCTTAGCTCGGACAGTTAGCAATCAGCCCCAGCATTTT.

Many counts were recorded for this clonotype. The chain has TRBV7-9 and TRBJ2-2, with D tentatively TRBD1 (6 bases). Germline-derived CDR1 and CDR2 are SEHNR and FQNEAQ (reference sequence). Trimming removed 5 bases from V and 5 bases from J, with 15 bases in between. The CDR3 is 15 residues long. The CDR3, as DNA: TGTGCCAGCAGCGAGGGGGATAAAGGTACCGGGGAGCTGTTTTTT. Translation gives CASSEGDKGTGELFF. Complete variable domain (other parts from reference TRBV7-9 and TRBJ2-2): DTGVSQNPRHKITKRGQNVTFRCDPISEHNRLYWYRQTLGQGPEFLTYFQNEAQLEKSRLLSDRFSAERPKGSFSTLEIQRTEQGDSAMYLCASSEGDKGTGELFFGEGSRLTVL.

This clonotype has ten or more counts. The rearrangement links TRBV6-5 to TRBJ1-2; a possible D gene is TRBD1 (6 bases). The ends were cut back, 7 bases at V and 2 bases at J, with 11 bases in the middle. Germline V gene sequence: CDR1 MNHEY, CDR2 SVGAGI. CDR3 length equals 13 residues. In DNA form, the CDR3 reads TGTGCCAGCACCGGACAGCCGAACTATGGCTACACCTTC. Protein product: CASTGQPNYGYTF.

This clonotype was seen ten or more times. The chain employs TRBV28 and TRBJ2-5; D is ambiguous. From germline, CDR1 is MDHEN and CDR2 SYDVKM. This CDR3 has 13 amino acids. Deletions cut 3 bases from V and 4 bases from J, with 9 bases between. This CDR3 is CASSFPLGETQYF. In DNA, the CDR3 is TGTGCCAGCAGTTTTCCGTTAGGAGAGACCCAGTACTTC.

At least ten counts were recorded for this clonotype. The rearrangement uses TRBV7-3 and TRBJ1-4; tentatively, D is TRBD1 (5 bases). The CDR3 has 14 residues. Germline V gene sequence: CDR1 SGHTA, CDR2 FQGTGA. V lost 3 bases and J 3 bases, leaving 8 bases between the germline ends. The CDR3: CASSLGGANEKLFF. For the CDR3, the DNA is TGTGCCAGCAGCTTGGGGGGGGCTAATGAAAAACTGTTTTTT.

In this sample, this clonotype turned up many times. This chain joins TRBV7-9 and TRBJ2-2; D tentatively reads TRBD1 or TRBD2 (6 bases each). V was pared by 2 bases and J by 2 bases, with 15 bases between. The CDR3 has 17 residues. CDR1 and CDR2 from the germline V gene are SEHNR and FQNEAQ (reference sequence). Here the CDR3 DNA reads TGTGCCAGCAGCTTATTGGGCGGGACACATAACACCGGGGAGCTGTTTTTT. It specifies CASSLLGGTHNTGELFF. The full variable domain, in which reference TRBV7-9 and TRBJ2-2 provide the parts outside the CDR3, is DTGVSQNPRHKITKRGQNVTFRCDPISEHNRLYWYRQTLGQGPEFLTYFQNEAQLEKSRLLSDRFSAERPKGSFSTLEIQRTEQGDSAMYLCASSLLGGTHNTGELFFGEGSRLTVL.

This clonotype has at least ten counts. The genes are TRBV28 and TRBJ1-1, with 7 bases matching TRBD1. The trim removed 6 bases at V and 1 base at J, leaving 5 bases unmatched. Germline V gives CDR1 MDHEN, CDR2 SYDVKM. The length of the CDR3 is 14 residues. Here the CDR3 DNA reads TGTGCCAGCAGAGCGGACAGGCAGAACACTGAAGCTTTCTTT. Translating gives CASRADRQNTEAFF. The full variable domain, rest sourced from reference TRBV28 and TRBJ1-1, is DVKVTQSSRYLVKRTGEKVFLECVQDMDHENMFWYRQDPGLGLRLIYFSYDVKMKEKGDIPEGYSVSREKKERFSLILESASTNQTSMYLCASRADRQNTEAFFGQGTRLTVV.

This clonotype was seen many times. The CDR3 bases are TGCGCCAGCAGCTTGGTTCAGGGATCCCATGAGACCCAGTACTTC. Translation: CASSLVQGSHETQYF. The chain couples TRBV5-1 to TRBJ2-5, with D possibly being TRBD1 (5 bases). The V gene's germline CDR1 is SGHRS and CDR2 YFSETQ. CDR3 length equals 15 residues. Trimming shortened V by 0 bases and J by 5 bases, and 14 bases separated the two germline ends.

This clonotype was counted at least ten times. J is TRBJ2-1 and V is TRBV20-1; D call uncertain. The CDR3 contains 16 residues. V was shortened by 0 bases and J by 11 bases, with 23 bases between the two germline ends. The germline V gene encodes CDR1 DFQATT and CDR2 SNEGSKA (reference sequence). CDR3 amino acids: CSARDNQRASERKQFF. CDR3 sequence (DNA): TGCAGTGCTAGAGATAACCAAAGAGCTTCGGAAAGGAAGCAGTTCTTC.

There are many counts of this clonotype. The chain carries TRBV10-3 and TRBJ2-2; the match to TRBD2 covers 7 bases. The V gene's germline CDR1 is ENHRY and CDR2 SYGVKD. CDR3 length: 14 amino acids. The V gene end was trimmed by 3 bases and the J gene end by 3 bases; junction bases not matched to a gene: 1. CDR3 region: CAISDAGDTGELFF. CDR3 sequence (DNA): TGTGCCATCAGTGACGCGGGGGACACCGGGGAGCTGTTTTTT.

This clonotype was recorded at least ten times. The V and J genes are TRBV5-1 and TRBJ1-4; D might be TRBD1 (6 bases). Looked up from germline, CDR1 is SGHRS and CDR2 is YFSETQ. The V and J ends lost 4 bases and 4 bases respectively, with 8 bases between them. The CDR3 sequence is 13 residues long. CDR3 in amino acids: CASSKQGNEKLFF. In DNA, the CDR3 is TGCGCCAGCAGCAAACAGGGTAATGAAAAACTGTTTTTT.

There are many counts of this clonotype. The J gene is TRBJ2-5, the V gene TRBV10-3; 14 nucleotides align to TRBD2. CDR1 and CDR2 (germline): ENHRY, SYGVKD. This CDR3 spans 17 amino acids. V was clipped by 3 bases and J by 3 bases; unmatched bases: 6. The CDR3 nucleotides read TGTGCCATCAGTGACCCCAGGGGACTAGCGGGGGAAGAGACCCAGTACTTC. Protein product: CAISDPRGLAGEETQYF.

This clonotype came up many times. This chain uses TRBV7-8 with TRBJ2-3; D ambiguous. The CDR3 contains 16 residues. Germline CDR1 reads SGHVS; CDR2 reads FQNEAQ. V gave up 2 bases and J gave up 0 bases, with 12 bases separating them. CDR3 in DNA: TGTGCCAGCAGCTTATTCTCTGGTTCTAGCACAGATACGCAGTATTTT. It translates to CASSLFSGSSTDTQYF.

This clonotype showed up many times. The rearrangement joins TRBV5-1 to TRBJ2-7, with 7 bases lining up with TRBD2. This CDR3 is 15 amino acids long. Germline CDR1 is SGHRS and CDR2 is YFSETQ. V lost 2 bases to trimming and J lost 2 bases; unmatched junction nucleotides: 7. CDR3 in amino acids: CASSLATGLAYEQYF. The CDR3 nucleotides read TGCGCCAGCAGCTTAGCAACAGGACTAGCCTACGAGCAGTACTTC.

This clonotype was counted many times. This sequence joins TRBV9 and TRBJ2-5; TRBD2 matches at 8 bases. Per the germline V gene, CDR1 is SGDLS and CDR2 is YYNGEE. This CDR3 is built from 15 residues. V lost 0 bases and J lost 7; bases outside the gene matches: 8. The CDR3 region is CASSVVSGGSGTQYF. The CDR3 bases are TGTGCCAGCAGCGTAGTAAGCGGGGGCTCAGGGACCCAGTACTTC.

The sample holds many counts of this clonotype. The chain is built from TRBV5-1 and TRBJ1-1; D is possibly TRBD1 (5 bases). Trimming took off 4 bases at V and 4 bases at J, with 8 bases between the two ends. This CDR3 is built from 12 residues. CDR1 SGHRS and CDR2 YFSETQ come from the germline V gene. The CDR3 protein is CASSGRGTEAFF. CDR3 sequence (DNA): TGCGCCAGCAGCGGAAGGGGCACTGAAGCTTTCTTT.

This clonotype was counted many times. The rearrangement links TRBV6-6 to TRBJ1-5, with TRBD1 identical over 7 bases. CDR3 length equals 14 residues. Germline loops: CDR1 MNHNY, CDR2 SVGAGI (reference sequence). V was clipped by 8 bases and J by 2 bases; unmatched bases: 6. CDR3 bases: TGTGCCAGCTCCCAGGGGGGGGGCAATCAGCCCCAGCATTTT. Translating it yields CASSQGGGNQPQHF.

Comment on this clonotype: This CDR3 is missing its conserved last phenylalanine or tryptophan, likely due to a read error. This chain connects TRBV7-2 to TRBJ1-5; tentative D call: TRBD1 (5 bases). The CDR3 runs to 12 residues. Germline assignment: CDR1 SGHTA and CDR2 FQGNSA. The V end lost 5 bases, the J end lost 9 bases, and 11 bases lay between the germline ends. The CDR3 nucleotides read TGTGCCAGCAGCACCGGGACCGGGCCCCAGCATATT. Its protein product is CASSTGTGPQHI.

Many counts were recorded for this clonotype. The chain links TRBV9 to TRBJ2-2, with TRBD2 matching over 9 bases. Unmatched junction bases numbered 7, after V lost 5 bases and J lost 2 bases. The germline gives CDR1 SGDLS, CDR2 YYNGEE. This CDR3 contains 16 residues. The CDR3 region has the DNA TGTGCCAGCAGGGGGGGACTAGCAGTTAACACCGGGGAGCTGTTTTTT. The encoded protein is CASRGGLAVNTGELFF.

There are many counts of this clonotype. The J gene is TRBJ1-2, the V gene TRBV12-3 or TRBV12-4, with 9 positions matching TRBD1. V was pared by 2 bases and J by 7 bases, with 11 bases of the junction left unmatched. This CDR3 comprises 16 residues. This CDR3 is CASSLLFGDREAGYTF. Written as DNA, the CDR3 is TGTGCCAGCAGTTTACTCTTCGGGGACAGGGAGGCTGGCTACACCTTC.